The 23 T cell receptor beta chains reported below all come from one sample, sequenced in a study of cytomegalovirus exposure and HLA in healthy donors. PCR amplification relied on 60 Vbeta primers (plus 13 Jbeta primers). TCRdb's copy holds only in-frame clones and misses some; the assay was immunoSEQ multiplex PCR. This table has 200,000 or so clones, around four fifths appearing once. The sample comprised PBMCs. The receptors come from a boy under 10 years old in good health and CMV-seronegative.

V usage is TRBV7-6 and J usage is TRBJ2-3; possibly TRBD1 for D (5 bases). From germline, CDR1 is SGHVS and CDR2 FNYEAQ. This CDR3 is 13 amino acids long. V dropped 1 base and J dropped 6 bases, with 8 bases sitting between them. CDR3 nucleotide sequence: TGTGCCAGCAGCTTAGAGGGGTGGGATACGCAGTATTTT. Protein product: CASSLEGWDTQYF.

The chain couples TRBV27 to TRBJ2-1; 8 nucleotides match TRBD1. Trimming took 3 bases from V and 6 from J; bases not matched to a gene: 7. CDR3 length: 15 amino acids. Germline CDR1 MNHEY, CDR2 SMNVEV (reference sequence). The CDR3 bases are TGTGCCAGCAGTTTTGGGCCAGGGGGCATCAATGAGCAGTTCTTC. Amino acids: CASSFGPGGINEQFF.

This clone has only one observation. This chain links TRBV7-9 with TRBJ2-3; 8 nucleotides match TRBD2. After removal of 1 base from V and 3 bases from J, the junction contained 6 bases not matched to a gene. The CDR3 sequence is 16 residues long. Germline CDR1 reads SEHNR; CDR2 reads FQNEAQ (reference sequence). The CDR3, as DNA: TGTGCCAGCAGCTTAGGGCAGGCGGGAGGAACAGATACGCAGTATTTT. Translating it yields CASSLGQAGGTDTQYF.

V is TRBV15 and J is TRBJ2-1, with 11 bases fitting TRBD2. CDR3 size: 17 residues. Germline loops: CDR1 LNHNV, CDR2 YYDKDF (reference sequence). V trimming: 0 bases; J trimming: 2 bases; junction bases outside the gene matches: 3. CDR3 coding DNA: TGTGCCACCAGCAGAGACCTAGCGGGGGGCCCCTACAATGAGCAGTTCTTC. Amino acid sequence: CATSRDLAGGPYNEQFF.

V and J are TRBV13 and TRBJ2-6; TRBD1 matches at 7 bases. This CDR3 comprises 20 residues. The V gene's germline CDR1 is PRHDT and CDR2 FYEKMQ (reference sequence). J was trimmed by 0 bases and V by 4 bases; bases with no gene match: 15. Written as DNA, the CDR3 is TGTGCCAGCAGCTCAAGCCCCTCCCCGGGACAGAGCTCTGGGGCCAACGTCCTGACTTTC. Its protein product is CASSSSPSPGQSSGANVLTF.

The chain is built from TRBV7-9 and TRBJ1-2; TRBD1 matches at 9 bases. Trimming cost V 1 base and J 3 bases; bases outside gene matches: 3. Germline V gene lookup returns CDR1 SEHNR and CDR2 FQNEAQ (reference sequence). CDR3 size: 15 residues. Here the CDR3 DNA reads TGTGCCAGCAGCTTAGGGACAGGGGTGGACTATGGCTACACCTTC. This codes for CASSLGTGVDYGYTF. The variable domain in full, completed from reference TRBV7-9 and TRBJ1-2, reads DTGVSQNPRHKITKRGQNVTFRCDPISEHNRLYWYRQTLGQGPEFLTYFQNEAQLEKSRLLSDRFSAERPKGSFSTLEIQRTEQGDSAMYLCASSLGTGVDYGYTFGSGTRLTVV.

The CDR3 sequence: CASSETYNSPLHF. DNA for the CDR3: TGTGCCAGTTCAGAGACTTATAATTCACCCCTCCACTTT. This chain links TRBV5-5 with TRBJ1-6; D uncertain. V was shortened by 8 bases and J by 4 bases, with 10 bases between the two germline ends. CDR1 and CDR2 from the germline V gene are SGHKS and YYEKEE (reference sequence). The CDR3 extends over 13 amino acids.

The rearrangement joins TRBV11-2 to TRBJ2-7; TRBD2 agrees at 9 bases. The CDR3 has 15 residues. Germline V gives CDR1 SGHAT, CDR2 FQNNGV. Trimming took 1 base from V and 4 from J; bases not matched to a gene: 5. The CDR3 DNA follows: TGTGCCAGCAGCTTAGCGCCTAGCGGGGAGTACGAGCAGTACTTC. It encodes CASSLAPSGEYEQYF.

The rearrangement links TRBV19 to TRBJ1-1; weak D call: TRBD1 (5 bases). CDR3 length: 12 amino acids. V was cut by 5 bases and J by 8 bases, with 12 bases left in between. The V gene's germline CDR1 is LNHDA and CDR2 SQIVND (reference sequence). CDR3 in DNA: TGTGCCAGTAGTCTGCCGGGACTGGAAGCTTTCTTT. Residues: CASSLPGLEAFF.

This clone occurred a few times. The rearrangement uses TRBV6-1 and TRBJ1-6; 8 positions agree with TRBD1. V shed 7 bases, J shed 10 bases, and the junction held 9 bases outside the gene matches. This CDR3 is built from 14 residues. Germline-derived CDR1 and CDR2 are MNHNS and SASEGT. CDR3 nucleotides: TGTGCCAGCACCTTGGACAGGGTAGAGTCACCCCTCCACTTT. Translated, it gives CASTLDRVESPLHF.

V gene TRBV13 combines with J gene TRBJ2-3, with a tentative D call TRBD2 (6 bases). Germline V gene data show CDR1 as PRHDT and CDR2 as FYEKMQ (reference sequence). There are 16 residues in the CDR3. Trimming stripped 3 bases from V and 2 bases from J, with 15 bases between. The CDR3 DNA sequence: TGTGCCAGCAGCTTTCCCCGGGACTCGCCCACAGATACGCAGTATTTT. This encodes CASSFPRDSPTDTQYF.

The J gene is TRBJ1-1, the V gene TRBV4-1; a weak D match, TRBD1 (5 bases). The CDR3 loop spans 13 amino acids. The germline CDR1 and CDR2 sequences are MGHRA and YSYEKL. V shed 1 base and J shed 11 bases, with 14 bases lying between them. CDR3 nucleotides: TGCGCCAGCAGCCAAGTTCCAGGGCGGACGGCTTTCTTT. Residues: CASSQVPGRTAFF.

The chain couples TRBV30 to TRBJ2-1, with D tentatively TRBD1 (6 bases). In germline, CDR1 is GTSNPN, CDR2 SVGIG (reference sequence). Trimming pared 3 bases from V and 7 bases from J, leaving 13 bases between. CDR3 size: 13 residues. This chain's CDR3 is CAWRWGPGNEQFF. The CDR3 coding sequence is TGTGCCTGGAGATGGGGGCCAGGGAATGAGCAGTTCTTC.

The chain recombines TRBV29-1 with TRBJ2-7; TRBD2 aligns across 7 bases. CDR3 length: 14 residues. Germline V lookup: CDR1 SQVTM, CDR2 ANQGSEA. V lost 2 bases and J lost 5; bases outside the gene matches: 9. The CDR3 bases are TGCAGCGTTGAACTAGCGCGGGAGTTCAACGAGCAGTACTTC. It specifies CSVELAREFNEQYF.

This rearrangement joins TRBV11-3 to TRBJ1-1; 8 positions agree with TRBD1. CDR3 length: 13 residues. V lost 5 bases and J lost 3; bases outside the gene matches: 2. Germline loops: CDR1 SGHNT, CDR2 YENEEA. The CDR3 reads CASSPGGHTEAFF. The CDR3 DNA sequence: TGTGCCAGCAGCCCAGGGGGCCACACTGAAGCTTTCTTT.

This clone turned up a few times. This chain links TRBV6-1 with TRBJ2-7; 7 positions agree with TRBD1. V lost 7 bases to trimming and J lost 4 bases; unmatched junction nucleotides: 10. Germline lookup yields CDR1 MNHNS and CDR2 SASEGT. This CDR3 has 14 amino acids. The DNA for the CDR3 is TGTGCCAGCAATGTTGGGACAGAGGAATACGAGCAGTACTTC. Its protein product is CASNVGTEEYEQYF.

This clone has a single count. The chain joins TRBV30 to TRBJ2-5, with 8 positions matching TRBD1. The CDR3 is made up of 16 amino acids. Germline V gene sequence: CDR1 GTSNPN, CDR2 SVGIG (reference sequence). The J segment lost 3 bases and the V segment lost 0 bases, leaving 9 bases of the junction unmatched. The CDR3 DNA reads TGTGCCTGGAGTGTACCCAACAGGGGGTCTGAAGAGACCCAGTACTTC. Translating gives CAWSVPNRGSEETQYF.

V gene TRBV4-1 combines with J gene TRBJ1-1, with TRBD1 matching 7 bases. This CDR3 has 15 residues. Trimming took 6 bases from V and 3 from J; bases not matched to a gene: 10. CDR1 is MGHRA and CDR2 is YSYEKL in the germline V gene. CDR3 in amino acids: CASRSLTGSDTEAFF. For the CDR3, the DNA is TGCGCCAGCAGGTCATTGACAGGGTCTGACACTGAAGCTTTCTTT.

V and J are TRBV7-9 and TRBJ1-3; 8 bases are a match to TRBD1. The CDR3 has 12 residues. Germline V gene lookup returns CDR1 SEHNR and CDR2 FQNEAQ (reference sequence). Trimming removed 5 bases from V and 8 bases from J; junction bases left unmatched: 2. CDR3 in amino acids: CASSQGADTIYF. CDR3 nucleotides: TGTGCCAGCAGCCAGGGGGCGGACACCATATATTTT.

The V call is TRBV11-3, the J call TRBJ2-1; 8 bases are shared with TRBD2. The CDR3 sequence is 15 residues long. After removal of 5 bases from V and 1 base from J, the junction contained 4 bases not matched to a gene. The germline V gene has CDR1 SGHNT and CDR2 YENEEA. The CDR3 sequence: CASSPVAGSYNEQFF. The CDR3 DNA sequence: TGTGCCAGCAGCCCGGTAGCGGGATCCTACAATGAGCAGTTCTTC.

The chain uses TRBV13 and TRBJ2-3, with a tentative D call TRBD2 (7 bases). CDR1 is PRHDT, CDR2 FYEKMQ, per germline (reference sequence). The CDR3 consists of 16 residues. Trimming left V 5 bases short and J 5 bases short, with 20 bases between. Here the CDR3 reads CASSQRRGGALDTQYF. CDR3 sequence (DNA): TGTGCCAGCAGCCAGAGAAGGGGGGGGGCTTTAGATACGCAGTATTTT.

The chain employs TRBV9 and TRBJ2-7, with TRBD1 matching over 9 bases. CDR3 size: 14 residues. The junction had 8 bases not matched to a gene; V was cut back by 3 bases and J by 7 bases. Germline V gives CDR1 SGDLS, CDR2 YYNGEE. CDR3 in DNA: TGTGCCAGCAGCGCCAACAGGGGGCCAGATGAGCAGTACTTC. This encodes CASSANRGPDEQYF. The variable domain in full, completed from reference TRBV9 and TRBJ2-7, reads DSGVTQTPKHLITATGQRVTLRCSPRSGDLSVYWYQQSLDQGLQFLIQYYNGEERAKGNILERFSAQQFPDLHSELNLSSLELGDSALYFCASSANRGPDEQYFGPGTRLTVT.

This chain connects TRBV16 to TRBJ1-6, with D perhaps matching TRBD1 (5 bases). The V end was cut by 2 bases, the J end by 1 base, with 9 bases between. Germline CDR1 reads KGHSY; CDR2 reads FQNENV. The CDR3 has 16 residues. The CDR3 coding sequence is TGTGCCAGCAGCCAAACGGGGGTATCCTATAATTCACCCCTCCACTTT. Its protein is CASSQTGVSYNSPLHF. The whole variable domain, filled in from reference TRBV16 and TRBJ1-6, reads GEEVAQTPKHLVRGEGQKAKLYCAPIKGHSYVFWYQQVLKNEFKFLISFQNENVFDETGMPKERFSAKCLPNSPCSLEIQATKLEDSAVYFCASSQTGVSYNSPLHFGNGTRLTVT.